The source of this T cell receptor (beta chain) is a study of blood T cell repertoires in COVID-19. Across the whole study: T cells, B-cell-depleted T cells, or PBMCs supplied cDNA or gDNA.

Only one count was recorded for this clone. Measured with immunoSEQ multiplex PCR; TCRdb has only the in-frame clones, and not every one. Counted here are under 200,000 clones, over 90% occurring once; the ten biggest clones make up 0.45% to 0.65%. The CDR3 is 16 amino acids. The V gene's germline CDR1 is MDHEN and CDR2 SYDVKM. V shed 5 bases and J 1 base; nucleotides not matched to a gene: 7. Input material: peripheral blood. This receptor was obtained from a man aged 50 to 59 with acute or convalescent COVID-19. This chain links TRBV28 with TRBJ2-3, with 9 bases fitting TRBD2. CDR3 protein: CASSLGLARGTDTQYF. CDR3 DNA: TGTGCCAGCAGTCTCGGACTAGCGAGAGGCACAGATACGCAGTATTTT.